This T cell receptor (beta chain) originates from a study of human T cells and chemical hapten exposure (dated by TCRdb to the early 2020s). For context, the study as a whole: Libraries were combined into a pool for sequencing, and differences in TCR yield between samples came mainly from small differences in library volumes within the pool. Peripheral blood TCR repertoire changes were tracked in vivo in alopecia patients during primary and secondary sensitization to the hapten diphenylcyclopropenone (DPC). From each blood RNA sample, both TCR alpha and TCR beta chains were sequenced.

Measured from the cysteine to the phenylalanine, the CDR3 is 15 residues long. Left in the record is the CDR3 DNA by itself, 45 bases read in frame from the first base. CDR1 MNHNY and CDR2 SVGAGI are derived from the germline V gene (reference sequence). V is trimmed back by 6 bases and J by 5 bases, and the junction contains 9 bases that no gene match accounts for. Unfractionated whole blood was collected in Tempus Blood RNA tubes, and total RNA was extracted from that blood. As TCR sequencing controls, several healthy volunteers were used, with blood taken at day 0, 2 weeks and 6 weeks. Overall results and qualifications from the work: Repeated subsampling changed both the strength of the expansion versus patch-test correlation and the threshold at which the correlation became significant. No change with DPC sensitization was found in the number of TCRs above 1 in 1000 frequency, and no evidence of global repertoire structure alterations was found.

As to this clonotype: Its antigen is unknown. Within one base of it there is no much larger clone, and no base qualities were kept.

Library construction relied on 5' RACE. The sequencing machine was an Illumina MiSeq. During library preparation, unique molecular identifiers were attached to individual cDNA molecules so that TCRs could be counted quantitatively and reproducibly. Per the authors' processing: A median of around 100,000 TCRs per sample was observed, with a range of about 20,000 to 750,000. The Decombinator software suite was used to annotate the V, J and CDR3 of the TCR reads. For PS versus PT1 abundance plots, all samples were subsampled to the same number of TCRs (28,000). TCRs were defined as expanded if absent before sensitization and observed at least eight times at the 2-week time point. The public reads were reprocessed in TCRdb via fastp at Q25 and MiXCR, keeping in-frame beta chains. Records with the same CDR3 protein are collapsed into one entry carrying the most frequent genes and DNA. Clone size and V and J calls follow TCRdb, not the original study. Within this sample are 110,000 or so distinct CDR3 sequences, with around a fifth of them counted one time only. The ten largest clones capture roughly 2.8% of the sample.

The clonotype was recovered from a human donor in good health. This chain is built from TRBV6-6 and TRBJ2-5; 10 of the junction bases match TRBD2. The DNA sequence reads TGTGCCAGCAGAAAAGCGGGAGGGAGGACGGAGACCCAGTACTTC. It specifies CASRKAGGRTETQYF.